The T cell receptor (beta chain) under discussion was sequenced for a study of T cells in localized non-small cell lung cancer (dated by TCRdb to the early 2020s). Turning to the overall study: Comparing tumors with uninvolved tumor-adjacent lungs, the study looked at the T cell repertoires of hundreds of patients with early-stage NSCLC. All 240 or so NSCLC patients in the cohort were treatment-naive and had localized lung tumors that were resected. The mean age of the NSCLC patients was about 62 years, with about 130 men and 100 to 110 women.

The immunoSEQ Assay was used to sequence TCR beta CDR3 regions from DNA. Processing in the source paper ran as follows. T cell density was computed as TCR beta template counts normalized to usable DNA estimated by amplifying housekeeping genes. Using the preseqR package, richness was estimated by extrapolating to 120,000 templates for tissue samples and 400,000 templates for PBMC samples. Clonality was calculated as one minus Pielou's evenness. Tissue-enriched TCRs were identified by differential abundance testing using productive amino-acid clonotypes, minimum total count 5 and alpha 0.1. The Jaccard Index and the Morisita Overlap Index were used to measure repertoire overlap between compartments. GLIPH grouped TCR beta CDR3s together with public tetramer-defined viral CDR3s, and a viral motif had to include at least three viral sequences and also show V-gene enrichment. Imported from immuneACCESS, the table was reduced by TCRdb to in-frame sequences with V and J called. These copies leave out some clones; in studies compared against another copy, an unresolved V gene accounts for under half, and the cause of the remainder is not known. V and J calls plus clone size are reproduced from that table; the DNA served to infer D and trimming. This sample gives 100,000 to 150,000 clones in total; 89% of them show up just once. The ten largest make up about 1.5% of the sample.

The investigation overall reported the following: A median of approximately 62 of the top 100 tumor clones turned up in the paired uninvolved adjacent lung, and 25 to 30 of those clones also ranked among the top 100 of that same adjacent lung. Higher blood T cell density associated with longer overall survival, while higher adjacent-lung clonality associated with shorter survival. Uninvolved tumor-adjacent lung showed the highest T cell clonality, higher than tumor, which suggests more focused antigenic responses in the uninvolved tumor-adjacent lung. Because of the exploratory design, TCR variables were selected using unadjusted p-values without false-discovery rate correction. Because multi-region tumor sequencing was not performed, intratumor heterogeneity could not be ruled out.

Only a few counts were recorded for this clone. Which antigen it targets is not known. Within one base of it there is no much larger clone, and no base qualities were kept. At diagnosis, tumor, uninvolved tumor-adjacent lung and peripheral blood were collected and then preserved as a mix of FFPE and fresh-frozen material. For TCR repertoire profiling, the blood samples were analyzed as peripheral blood mononuclear cells. The CDR3 contains 13 residues, cysteine and phenylalanine counted. Only the CDR3 DNA is retained, 39 bases long and in frame from the first base. Based on the germline V gene, the CDR1 and CDR2 sequences are SGHTA and FQGTGA. From V the trimming removes 4 bases and from J it removes 2 bases, while the gene matches leave 1 base of the junction unaccounted for.

The chain uses TRBV7-3 and TRBJ1-1; 7 junctional bases match TRBD1. The receptor was derived from a female donor older than 55 with stage I lung adenocarcinoma. The sample here was peripheral blood, taken before any cancer treatment. This receptor has the CDR3 CASSWDRNTEAFF. The DNA sequence reads TGTGCCAGCAGCTGGGACAGAAACACTGAAGCTTTCTTT. Beyond the CDR3, the reference TRBV7-3 and TRBJ1-1 genes provide the residues; the full variable domain reads: GAGVSQTPSNKVTEKGKYVELRCDPISGHTALYWYRQSLGQGPEFLIYFQGTGAADDSGLPNDRFFAVRPEGSVSTLKIQRTERGDSAVYLCASSWDRNTEAFFGQGTRLTVV.